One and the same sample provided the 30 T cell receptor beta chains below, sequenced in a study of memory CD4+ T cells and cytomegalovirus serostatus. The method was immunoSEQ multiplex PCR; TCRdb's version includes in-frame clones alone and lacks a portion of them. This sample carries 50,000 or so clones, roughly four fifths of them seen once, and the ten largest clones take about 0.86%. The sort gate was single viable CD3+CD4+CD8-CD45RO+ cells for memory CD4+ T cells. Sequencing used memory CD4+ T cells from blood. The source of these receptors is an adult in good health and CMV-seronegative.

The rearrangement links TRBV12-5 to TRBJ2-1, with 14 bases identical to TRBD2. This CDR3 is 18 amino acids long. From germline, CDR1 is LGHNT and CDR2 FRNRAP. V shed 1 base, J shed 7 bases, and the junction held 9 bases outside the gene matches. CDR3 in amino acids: CASGLGTSGRRLGNEQFF. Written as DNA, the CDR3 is TGTGCTAGTGGTTTGGGGACTAGCGGGAGGAGGTTGGGTAATGAGCAGTTCTTC.

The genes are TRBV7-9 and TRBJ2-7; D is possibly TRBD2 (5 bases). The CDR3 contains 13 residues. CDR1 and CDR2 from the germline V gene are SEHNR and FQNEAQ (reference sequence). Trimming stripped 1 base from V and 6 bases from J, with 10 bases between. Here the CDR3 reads CASSLGFGSEQYF. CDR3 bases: TGTGCCAGCAGCTTAGGATTTGGGAGCGAGCAGTACTTC. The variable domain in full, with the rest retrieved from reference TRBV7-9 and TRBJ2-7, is DTGVSQNPRHKITKRGQNVTFRCDPISEHNRLYWYRQTLGQGPEFLTYFQNEAQLEKSRLLSDRFSAERPKGSFSTLEIQRTEQGDSAMYLCASSLGFGSEQYFGPGTRLTVT.

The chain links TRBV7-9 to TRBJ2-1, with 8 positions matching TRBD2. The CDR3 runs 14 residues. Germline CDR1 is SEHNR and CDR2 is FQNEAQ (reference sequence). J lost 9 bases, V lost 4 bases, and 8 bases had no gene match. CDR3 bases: TGTGCCAGCAGCTCGCCGGGACTAGAGGGTGAGCAGTTCTTC. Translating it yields CASSSPGLEGEQFF.

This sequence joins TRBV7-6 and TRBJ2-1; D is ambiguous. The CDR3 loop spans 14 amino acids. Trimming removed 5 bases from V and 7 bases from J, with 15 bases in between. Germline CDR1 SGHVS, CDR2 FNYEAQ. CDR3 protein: CASSPRNGPNEQFF. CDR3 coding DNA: TGTGCCAGCAGCCCCAGGAATGGCCCAAATGAGCAGTTCTTC.

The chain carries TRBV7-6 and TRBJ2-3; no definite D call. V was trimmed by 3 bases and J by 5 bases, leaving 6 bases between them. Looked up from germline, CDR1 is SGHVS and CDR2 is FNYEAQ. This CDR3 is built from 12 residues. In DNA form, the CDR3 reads TGTGCCAGCAGCTTTTCGGGAGATACGCAGTATTTT. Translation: CASSFSGDTQYF.

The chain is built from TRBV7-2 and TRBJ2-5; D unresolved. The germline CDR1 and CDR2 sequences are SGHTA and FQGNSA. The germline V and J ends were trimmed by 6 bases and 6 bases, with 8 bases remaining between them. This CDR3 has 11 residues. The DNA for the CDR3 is TGTGCCAGCAGTTCCGAACAGACCCAGTACTTC. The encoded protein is CASSSEQTQYF.

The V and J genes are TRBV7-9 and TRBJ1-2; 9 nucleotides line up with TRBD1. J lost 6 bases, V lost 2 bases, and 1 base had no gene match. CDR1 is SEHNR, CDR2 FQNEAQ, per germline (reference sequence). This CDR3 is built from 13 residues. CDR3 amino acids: CASSLRQGDGYTF. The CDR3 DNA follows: TGTGCCAGCAGCTTACGACAGGGGGATGGCTACACCTTC.

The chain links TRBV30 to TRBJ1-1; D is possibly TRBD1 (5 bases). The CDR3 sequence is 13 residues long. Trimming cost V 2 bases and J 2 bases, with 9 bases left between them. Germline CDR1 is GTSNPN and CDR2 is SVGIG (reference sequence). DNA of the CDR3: TGTGCCTGGAGTTGGGGCCGAAACACTGAAGCTTTCTTT. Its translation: CAWSWGRNTEAFF.

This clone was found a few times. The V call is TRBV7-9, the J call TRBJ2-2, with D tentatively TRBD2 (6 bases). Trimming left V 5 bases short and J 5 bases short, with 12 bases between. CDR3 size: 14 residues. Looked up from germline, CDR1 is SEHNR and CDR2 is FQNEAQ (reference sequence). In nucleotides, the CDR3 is TGTGCCAGCAGCGGTAGCGGCACTACCGGGGAGCTGTTTTTT. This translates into CASSGSGTTGELFF.

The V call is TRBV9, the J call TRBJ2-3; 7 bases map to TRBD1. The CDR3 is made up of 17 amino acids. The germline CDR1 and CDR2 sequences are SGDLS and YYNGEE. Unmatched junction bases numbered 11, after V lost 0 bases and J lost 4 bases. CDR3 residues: CASSVEGAQQVSDTQYF. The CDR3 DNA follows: TGTGCCAGCAGCGTAGAGGGGGCACAGCAGGTTTCAGATACGCAGTATTTT.

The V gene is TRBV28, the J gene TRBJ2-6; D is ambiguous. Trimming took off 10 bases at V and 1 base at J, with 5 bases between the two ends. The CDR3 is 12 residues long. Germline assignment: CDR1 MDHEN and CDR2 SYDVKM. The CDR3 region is CATISGANVLTF. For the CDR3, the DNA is TGTGCCACCATATCTGGGGCCAACGTCCTGACTTTC.

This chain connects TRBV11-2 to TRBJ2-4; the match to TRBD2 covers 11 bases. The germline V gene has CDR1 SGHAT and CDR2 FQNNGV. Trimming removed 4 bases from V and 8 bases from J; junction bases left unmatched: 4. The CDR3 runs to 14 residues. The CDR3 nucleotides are TGTGCCAGCAGCTCTACTAGCGGGGGTGACATTCAGTACTTC. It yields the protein CASSSTSGGDIQYF.

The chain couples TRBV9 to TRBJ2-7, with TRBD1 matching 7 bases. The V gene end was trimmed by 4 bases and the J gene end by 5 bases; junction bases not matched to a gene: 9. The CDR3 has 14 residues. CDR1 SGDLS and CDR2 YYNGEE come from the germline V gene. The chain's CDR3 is CASSLGTVQNEQYF. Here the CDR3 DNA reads TGTGCCAGCAGCCTCGGGACAGTTCAGAACGAGCAGTACTTC. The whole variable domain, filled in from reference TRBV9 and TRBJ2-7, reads DSGVTQTPKHLITATGQRVTLRCSPRSGDLSVYWYQQSLDQGLQFLIQYYNGEERAKGNILERFSAQQFPDLHSELNLSSLELGDSALYFCASSLGTVQNEQYFGPGTRLTVT.

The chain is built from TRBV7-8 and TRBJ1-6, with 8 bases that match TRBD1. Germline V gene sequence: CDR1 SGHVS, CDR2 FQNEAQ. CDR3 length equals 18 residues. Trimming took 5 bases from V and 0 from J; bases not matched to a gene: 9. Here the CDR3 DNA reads TGTGCCAGCAGCCCGGACAGGGAAGCCTCCTCCTATAATTCACCCCTCCACTTT. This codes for CASSPDREASSYNSPLHF.

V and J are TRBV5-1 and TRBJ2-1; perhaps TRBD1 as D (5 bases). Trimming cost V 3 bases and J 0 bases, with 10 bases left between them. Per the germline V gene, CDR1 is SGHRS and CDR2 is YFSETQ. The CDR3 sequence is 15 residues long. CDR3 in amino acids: CASSWGPGSYNEQFF. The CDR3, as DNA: TGCGCCAGCAGCTGGGGCCCAGGCTCCTACAATGAGCAGTTCTTC.

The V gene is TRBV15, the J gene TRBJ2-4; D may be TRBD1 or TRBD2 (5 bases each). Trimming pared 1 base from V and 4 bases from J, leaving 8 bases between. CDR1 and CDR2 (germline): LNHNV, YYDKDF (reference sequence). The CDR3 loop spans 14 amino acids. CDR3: CATSRVGDKNIQYF. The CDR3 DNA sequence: TGTGCCACCAGCAGAGTGGGGGATAAAAACATTCAGTACTTC.

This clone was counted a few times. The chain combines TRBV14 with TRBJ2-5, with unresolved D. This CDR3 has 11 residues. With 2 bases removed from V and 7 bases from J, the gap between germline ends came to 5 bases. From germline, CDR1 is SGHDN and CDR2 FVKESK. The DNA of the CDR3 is TGTGCCAGCAGCCAAATGGGGACCCAGTACTTC. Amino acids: CASSQMGTQYF.

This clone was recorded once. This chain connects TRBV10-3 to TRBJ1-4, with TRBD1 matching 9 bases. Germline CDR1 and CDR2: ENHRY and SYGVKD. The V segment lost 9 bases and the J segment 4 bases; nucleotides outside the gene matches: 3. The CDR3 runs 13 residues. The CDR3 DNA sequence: TGTGCCATTCGGACAGGGGTTAATGAAAAACTGTTTTTT. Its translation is CAIRTGVNEKLFF.

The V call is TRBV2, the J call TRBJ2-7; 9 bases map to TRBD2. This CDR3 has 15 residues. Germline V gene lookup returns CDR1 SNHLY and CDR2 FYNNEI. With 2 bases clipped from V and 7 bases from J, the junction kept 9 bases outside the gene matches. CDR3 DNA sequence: TGTGCCAGCAGTGAATTCGCGGGGGGGCCGGGTGAGCAGTACTTC. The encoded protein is CASSEFAGGPGEQYF.

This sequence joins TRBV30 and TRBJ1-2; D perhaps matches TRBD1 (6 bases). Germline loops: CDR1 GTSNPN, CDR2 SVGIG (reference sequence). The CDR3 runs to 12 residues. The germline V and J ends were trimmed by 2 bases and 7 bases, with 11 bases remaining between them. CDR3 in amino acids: CAWSTTGSGYTF. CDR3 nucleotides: TGTGCCTGGAGTACGACAGGTAGTGGCTACACCTTC.

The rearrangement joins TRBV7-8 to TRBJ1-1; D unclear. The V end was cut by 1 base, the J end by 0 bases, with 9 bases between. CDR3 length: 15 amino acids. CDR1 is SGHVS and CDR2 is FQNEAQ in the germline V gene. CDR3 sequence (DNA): TGTGCCAGCAGCTTAGATGGCTGGATGAACACTGAAGCTTTCTTT. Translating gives CASSLDGWMNTEAFF.

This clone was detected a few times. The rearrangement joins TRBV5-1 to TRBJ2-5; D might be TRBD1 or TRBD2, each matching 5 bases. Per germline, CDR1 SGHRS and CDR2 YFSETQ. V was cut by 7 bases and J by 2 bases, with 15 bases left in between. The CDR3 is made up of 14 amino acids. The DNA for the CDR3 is TGCGCCAGCTCAAGGGACGGAAGTCAAGAGACCCAGTACTTC. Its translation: CASSRDGSQETQYF.

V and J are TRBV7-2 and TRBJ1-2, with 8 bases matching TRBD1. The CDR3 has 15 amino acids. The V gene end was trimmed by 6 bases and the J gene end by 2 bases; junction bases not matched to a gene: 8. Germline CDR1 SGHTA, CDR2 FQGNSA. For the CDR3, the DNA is TGTGCCAGCAGTCCAAGTAGGACAGGGAACTATGGCTACACCTTC. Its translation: CASSPSRTGNYGYTF.

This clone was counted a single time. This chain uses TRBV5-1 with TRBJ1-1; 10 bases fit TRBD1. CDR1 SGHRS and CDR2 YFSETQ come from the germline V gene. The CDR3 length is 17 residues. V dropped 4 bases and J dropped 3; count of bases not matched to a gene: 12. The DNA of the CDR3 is TGCGCCAGCAGCCTAGGACAGGGGGGAAGGTTGCACACTGAAGCTTTCTTT. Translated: CASSLGQGGRLHTEAFF.

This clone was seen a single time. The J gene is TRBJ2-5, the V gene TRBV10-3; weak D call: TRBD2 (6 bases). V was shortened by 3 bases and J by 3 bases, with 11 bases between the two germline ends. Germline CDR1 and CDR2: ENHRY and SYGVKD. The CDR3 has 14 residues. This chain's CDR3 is CAISDSRGEETQYF. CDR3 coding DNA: TGTGCCATCAGTGATTCCCGCGGGGAAGAGACCCAGTACTTC.

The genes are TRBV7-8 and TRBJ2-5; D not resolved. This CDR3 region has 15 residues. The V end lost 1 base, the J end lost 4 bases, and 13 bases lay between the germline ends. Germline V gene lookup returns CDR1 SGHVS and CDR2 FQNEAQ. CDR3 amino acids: CASSLVGMSRETQYF. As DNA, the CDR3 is TGTGCCAGCAGCTTAGTGGGGATGAGCAGAGAGACCCAGTACTTC.

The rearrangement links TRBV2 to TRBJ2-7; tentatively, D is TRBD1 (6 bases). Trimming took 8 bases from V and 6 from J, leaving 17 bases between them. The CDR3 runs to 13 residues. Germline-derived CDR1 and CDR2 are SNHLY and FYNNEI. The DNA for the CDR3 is TGTGCCAGCTCGACAGGAAGCGCGGTCGAGCAGTACTTC. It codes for CASSTGSAVEQYF.

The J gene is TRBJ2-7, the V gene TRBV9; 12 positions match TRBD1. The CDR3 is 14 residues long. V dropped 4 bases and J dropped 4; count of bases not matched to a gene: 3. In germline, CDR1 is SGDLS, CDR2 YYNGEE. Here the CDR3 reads CASSLGQGAYEQYF. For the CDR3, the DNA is TGTGCCAGCAGCCTGGGACAGGGGGCTTACGAGCAGTACTTC.

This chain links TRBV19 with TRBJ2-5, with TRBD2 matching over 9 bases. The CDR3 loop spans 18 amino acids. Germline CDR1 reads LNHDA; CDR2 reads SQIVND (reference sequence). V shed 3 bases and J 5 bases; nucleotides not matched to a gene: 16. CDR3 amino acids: CASSIRIRRAGGQETQYF. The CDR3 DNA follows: TGTGCCAGTAGTATCCGCATAAGGCGGGCGGGGGGGCAGGAGACCCAGTACTTC.

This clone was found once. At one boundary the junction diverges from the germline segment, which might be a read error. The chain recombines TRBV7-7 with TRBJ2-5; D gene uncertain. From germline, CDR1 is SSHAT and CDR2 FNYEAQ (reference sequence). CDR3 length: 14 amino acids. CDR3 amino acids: CASSSHKDQETQYF. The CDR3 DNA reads TGTGCCAGCAGCTCACATAAGGACCAGGAGACCCAGTACTTC.